One and the same sample provided the 5 T cell receptor beta chains below, sequenced in a study of cytomegalovirus exposure and HLA in healthy donors. Generated by immunoSEQ multiplex PCR, the TCRdb table keeps only in-frame clones and is missing some. The table shows a few hundred thousand clones, with roughly 88% occurring only once. The sample consisted of PBMCs. The receptor set was obtained from a man aged 25-45 years in good health and CMV-seronegative.

The chain has TRBV18 and TRBJ2-3; TRBD2 agrees at 7 bases. Per germline, CDR1 KGHSH and CDR2 LQKENI. There are 17 residues in the CDR3. Trimming cost V 1 base and J 3 bases; bases outside gene matches: 10. The CDR3 DNA reads as TGTGCCAGCTCACCACTCACCAGACTAGCAAGAACAGATACGCAGTATTTT. As protein: CASSPLTRLARTDTQYF.

This rearrangement joins TRBV4-3 to TRBJ1-5; D not certain. This CDR3 has 13 amino acids. V was pared by 0 bases and J by 6 bases, with 6 bases between. The germline CDR1 and CDR2 sequences are LGHNA and YSLEER. This CDR3 is CASSQDRGQPQHF. The CDR3 DNA sequence: TGCGCCAGCAGCCAAGATAGAGGTCAGCCCCAGCATTTT.

The table lists this clone with a few counts. The chain is built from TRBV30 and TRBJ1-2; D remains ambiguous. The germline V and J ends were trimmed by 5 bases and 6 bases, with 16 bases remaining between them. Germline loops: CDR1 GTSNPN, CDR2 SVGIG (reference sequence). The CDR3 sequence is 13 residues long. The CDR3 DNA reads as TGTGCCTGGGCGCCATGGCGGGGAGATGGCTACACCTTC. Translation gives CAWAPWRGDGYTF.

This clone was recorded once. This sequence joins TRBV5-1 and TRBJ2-3, with 11 bases matching TRBD2. The V gene end was trimmed by 4 bases and the J gene end by 2 bases; junction bases not matched to a gene: 6. CDR1 and CDR2 (germline): SGHRS, YFSETQ. The CDR3 sequence is 16 residues long. CDR3 nucleotides: TGCGCCAGCAGCGAGAGACTAGCGGGGCTCACAGATACGCAGTATTTT. Translated, it gives CASSERLAGLTDTQYF.

This clone has a single count. The chain carries TRBV10-2 and TRBJ1-4; 10 bases fit TRBD1. Unmatched junction bases numbered 5, after V lost 6 bases and J lost 7 bases. Germline lookup yields CDR1 WSHSY and CDR2 SAAADI. The CDR3 runs 14 residues. CDR3 in amino acids: CASSTGTGAEKLFF. The CDR3 DNA reads TGCGCCAGCAGCACCGGGACAGGGGCTGAAAAACTGTTTTTT.